This T cell receptor beta chain originates from a study of T cells after yellow fever vaccination. Broader study findings: A small share of clonotypes appeared in both CD4 and CD8 compartments.

Researchers made TCR cDNA using 5'RACE template switching, and this step added a universal primer site and UMIs. TCRdb ran MiXCR on the 5' RACE reads and lists one entry per CDR3 protein. The top ten clones hold about 17% of a sample with around 360,000 distinct CDR3 sequences, roughly 11% of them seen once. This CDR3 has 13 amino acids. The V gene lost 7 bases and the J gene lost 3 bases, with 13 bases spanning the gap. Per the germline V gene, CDR1 is SGDLS and CDR2 is YYNGEE. With respect to this clonotype: Its specificity is not known.

The sequence came from a man aged 18 to 29 who received the YFV17D yellow fever vaccine. The chain recombines TRBV9 with TRBJ1-1; D remains ambiguous. This sample comprised PBMCs, obtained on the day of the first yellow fever vaccination. CDR3 region: CASSERGDTEAFF. The DNA for the CDR3 is TGTGCCAGCTCAGAACGGGGTGACACTGAAGCTTTCTTT.